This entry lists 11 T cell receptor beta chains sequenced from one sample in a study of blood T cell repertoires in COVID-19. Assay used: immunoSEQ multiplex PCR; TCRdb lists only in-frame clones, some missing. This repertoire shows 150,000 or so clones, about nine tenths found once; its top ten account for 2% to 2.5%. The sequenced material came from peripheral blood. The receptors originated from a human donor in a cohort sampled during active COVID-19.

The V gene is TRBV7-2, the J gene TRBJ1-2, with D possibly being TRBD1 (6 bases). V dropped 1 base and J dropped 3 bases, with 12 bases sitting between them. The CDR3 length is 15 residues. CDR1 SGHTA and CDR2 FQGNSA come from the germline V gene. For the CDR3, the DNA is TGTGCCAGCAGCTTAGGTACAGGGATCGACTATGGCTACACCTTC. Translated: CASSLGTGIDYGYTF.

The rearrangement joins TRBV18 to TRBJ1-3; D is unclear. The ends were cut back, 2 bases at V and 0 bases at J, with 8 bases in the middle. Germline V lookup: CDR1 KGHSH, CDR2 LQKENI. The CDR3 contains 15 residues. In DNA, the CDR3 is TGTGCCAGCTCACCAGGCAGATCCTCTGGAAACACCATATATTTT. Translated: CASSPGRSSGNTIYF.

Here the CDR3 DNA reads TGCGCCAGCAGCCAAGGGACAGGGTATGATTATAGGTCTGGAAACACCATATATTTT. Translation gives CASSQGTGYDYRSGNTIYF. The V call is TRBV4-1, the J call TRBJ1-3, with TRBD1 matching over 8 bases. Trimming took 1 base from V and 1 from J; bases not matched to a gene: 12. The CDR3 extends over 19 amino acids. Germline CDR1 MGHRA, CDR2 YSYEKL.

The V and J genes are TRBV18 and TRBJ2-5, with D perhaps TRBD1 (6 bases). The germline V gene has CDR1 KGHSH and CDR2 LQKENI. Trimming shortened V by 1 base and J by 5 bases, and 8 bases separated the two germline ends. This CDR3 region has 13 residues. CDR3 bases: TGTGCCAGCTCACCACGGCAGGGGGAGACCCAGTACTTC. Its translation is CASSPRQGETQYF.

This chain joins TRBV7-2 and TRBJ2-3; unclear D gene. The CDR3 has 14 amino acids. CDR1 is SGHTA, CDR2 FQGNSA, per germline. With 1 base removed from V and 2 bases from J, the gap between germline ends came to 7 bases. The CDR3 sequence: CASSLEPTTDTQYF. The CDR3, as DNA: TGTGCCAGCAGCTTAGAGCCTACCACAGATACGCAGTATTTT.

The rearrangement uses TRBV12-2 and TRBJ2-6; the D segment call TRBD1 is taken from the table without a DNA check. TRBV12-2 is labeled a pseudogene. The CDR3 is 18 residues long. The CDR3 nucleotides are TGTGCAAGTCGCTTGACAGGAAAGGGCGTCTCTGGGGCCAACGTCCTGACTTTC. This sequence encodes CASRLTGKGVSGANVLTF.

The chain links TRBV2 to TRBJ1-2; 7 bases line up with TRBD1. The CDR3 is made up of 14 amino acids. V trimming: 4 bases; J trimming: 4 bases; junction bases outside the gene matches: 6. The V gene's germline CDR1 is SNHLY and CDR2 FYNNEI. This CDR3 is CASSAGTEIYGYTF. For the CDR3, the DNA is TGTGCCAGCAGTGCCGGGACAGAGATCTATGGCTACACCTTC. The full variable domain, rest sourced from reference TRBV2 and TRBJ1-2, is EPEVTQTPSHQVTQMGQEVILRCVPISNHLYFYWYRQILGQKVEFLVSFYNNEISEKSEIFDDQFSVERPDGSNFTLKIRSTKLEDSAMYFCASSAGTEIYGYTFGSGTRLTVV.

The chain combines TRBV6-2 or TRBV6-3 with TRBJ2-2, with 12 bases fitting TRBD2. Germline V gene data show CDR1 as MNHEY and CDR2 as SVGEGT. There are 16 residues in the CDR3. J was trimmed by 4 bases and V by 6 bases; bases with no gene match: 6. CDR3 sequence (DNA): TGTGCCAGCAGCAACCTAGCGGGGGGGCGCACCGGGGAGCTGTTTTTT. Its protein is CASSNLAGGRTGELFF.

CDR3: CASSAGGRGIGYGYTF. CDR3 in DNA: TGTGCCAGCAGTGCTGGTGGAAGGGGCATAGGCTATGGCTACACCTTC. The V gene is TRBV6-1, the J gene TRBJ1-2, with D possibly TRBD1 on 5 matching bases. Germline CDR1 reads MNHNS; CDR2 reads SASEGT. The germline V and J ends were trimmed by 4 bases and 4 bases, with 19 bases remaining between them. The CDR3 extends over 16 amino acids.

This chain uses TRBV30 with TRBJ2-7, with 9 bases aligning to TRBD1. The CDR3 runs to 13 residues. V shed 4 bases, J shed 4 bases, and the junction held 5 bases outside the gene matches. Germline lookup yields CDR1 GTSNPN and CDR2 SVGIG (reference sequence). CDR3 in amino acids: CAWTKDRGYEQYF. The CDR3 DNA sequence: TGTGCCTGGACCAAGGACAGGGGTTACGAGCAGTACTTC.

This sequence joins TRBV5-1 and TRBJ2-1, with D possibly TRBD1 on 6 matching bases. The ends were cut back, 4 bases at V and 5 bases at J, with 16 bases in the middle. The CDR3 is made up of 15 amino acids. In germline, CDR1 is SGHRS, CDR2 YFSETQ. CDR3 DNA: TGCGCCAGCAGCAAACAGAGGGGGTGGGACAATGAGCAGTTCTTC. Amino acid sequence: CASSKQRGWDNEQFF.